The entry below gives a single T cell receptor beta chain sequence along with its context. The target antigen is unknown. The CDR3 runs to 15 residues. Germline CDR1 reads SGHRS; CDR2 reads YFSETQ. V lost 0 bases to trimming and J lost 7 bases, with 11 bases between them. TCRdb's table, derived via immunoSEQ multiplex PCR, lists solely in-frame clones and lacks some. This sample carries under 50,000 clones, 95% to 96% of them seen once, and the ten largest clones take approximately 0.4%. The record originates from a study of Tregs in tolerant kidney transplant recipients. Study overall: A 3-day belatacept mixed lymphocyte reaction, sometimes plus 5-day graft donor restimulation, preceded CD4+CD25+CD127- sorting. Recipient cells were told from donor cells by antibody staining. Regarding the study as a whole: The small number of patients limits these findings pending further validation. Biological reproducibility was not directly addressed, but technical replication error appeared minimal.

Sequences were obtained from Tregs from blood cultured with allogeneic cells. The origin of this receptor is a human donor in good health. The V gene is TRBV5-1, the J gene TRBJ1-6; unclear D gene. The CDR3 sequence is CASSLELGGNSPLHF. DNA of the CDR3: TGCGCCAGCAGCTTGGAGCTCGGCGGGAATTCACCCCTCCACTTT.